The entry below gives a single T cell receptor beta chain sequence along with its context. As yet, its antigen is unknown. Assay: immunoSEQ multiplex PCR; the TCRdb copy retains only in-frame clones and omits some. The table has about 140,000 clones, 85% to 95% seen once. J lost 5 bases, V lost 2 bases, and 10 bases had no gene match. Germline values: CDR1 SGHAT, CDR2 FQNNGV. The CDR3 extends over 16 amino acids. These data originate in a study of T cell responses to AZD1222 COVID-19 vaccine. Overall study findings and caveats: Seropositive at baseline were only a handful of AZD1222 recipients. Breadth and depth of Spike-specific TCRs rose after two AZD1222 doses. Spike regions recognized by vaccine-associated CD4 TCRs spanned the protein, led by 160-218 and 743-854. All repertoire sampling was performed exclusively after the peak T cell response.

The origin of this receptor is an adult in good health. Sequences were derived from peripheral blood, sampled on day 0 of MenACWY control vaccination. V is TRBV11-2 and J is TRBJ2-5, with 8 bases that match TRBD2. The CDR3 protein is CASSLIPAGEWETQYF. The CDR3 DNA is TGTGCCAGCAGCTTAATCCCAGCGGGAGAGTGGGAGACCCAGTACTTC.